The present T cell receptor beta chain was sequenced within a study of OX40 agonist ivuxolimab in advanced cancers. Assay: immunoSEQ multiplex PCR; the TCRdb copy retains only in-frame clones and omits some. Seen here are 60,000 or so clones, roughly 89% observed once, and the top ten hold more than 10%. From germline, CDR1 is MNHNS and CDR2 SASEGT. The CDR3 has 16 residues. The V gene end was trimmed by 0 bases and the J gene end by 2 bases; junction bases not matched to a gene: 2. Anyone with autoimmune disease history or systemic immunosuppression was excluded. The chain employs TRBV6-1 and TRBJ1-2; 11 bases map to TRBD1. This material consisted of CD4+ or CD8+ T cells sorted from blood, taken in a trial of the OX40 agonist ivuxolimab. The receptor was isolated from an adult with an advanced solid tumor such as melanoma, head and neck, liver or kidney cancer. The CDR3 DNA follows: TGTGCCAGCAGTGAAGCAGGGACAGGGGGGAACTATGGCTACACCTTC. It translates to CASSEAGTGGNYGYTF.